This TCR beta chain derives from a study of T cell repertoires in cytomegalovirus infection. Regarding this clonotype: Its antigen is not known.

CDR1 and CDR2 from the germline V gene are SEHNR and FQNEAQ (reference sequence). The CDR3 extends over 12 amino acids. Trimming left V 5 bases short and J 9 bases short, with 11 bases between. From the reads, TCRdb called clonotypes with MiXCR, one entry per CDR3 protein. In the table there are 900,000 to 950,000 distinct CDR3 sequences, around 32% of which are singletons. The genes are TRBV7-9 and TRBJ2-1, with D perhaps TRBD1 (5 bases). The clonotype was recovered from a human donor in good health (CMV status not recorded). Some clones in this sample may be carry-over from other donors' samples. The sample consisted of cultured CD8+ T cells from PBMCs, taken from culture after CMV antigen stimulation. CDR3 DNA: TGTGCCAGCAGCCGCAGGGTCGGTGAGCAGTTCTTC. It codes for CASSRRVGEQFF. The full variable domain, rest sourced from reference TRBV7-9 and TRBJ2-1, is DTGVSQNPRHKITKRGQNVTFRCDPISEHNRLYWYRQTLGQGPEFLTYFQNEAQLEKSRLLSDRFSAERPKGSFSTLEIQRTEQGDSAMYLCASSRRVGEQFFGPGTRLTVL.